These 20 T cell receptor beta chains came from one sample sequenced in a study of shared clonotypes between healthy human individuals. The repertoire was sequenced with immunoSEQ multiplex PCR; TCRdb's copy has only in-frame clones and lacks some. This table has about 1.1 million clones, approximately 80% appearing once. The material sequenced was memory CD4+ T cells from PBMCs. Subset specified: CD45RA-negative fraction. Source of these receptors: a man younger than 35 in good health. Some clones in this sample may be carry-over from other donors' samples.

This clone was seen ten or more times. The sample has other DNA sequences that encode this CDR3 too. The rearrangement joins TRBV28 to TRBJ2-7; D might be TRBD2 (5 bases). CDR3 length equals 15 residues. The V gene's germline CDR1 is MDHEN and CDR2 SYDVKM. Trimming took off 3 bases at V and 4 bases at J, with 16 bases between the two ends. The CDR3 sequence: CASSFEDGGLYEQYF. As DNA, the CDR3 is TGTGCCAGCAGTTTCGAGGACGGTGGACTTTACGAGCAGTACTTC.

The V gene is TRBV5-1, the J gene TRBJ2-4; tentatively, D is TRBD1 or TRBD2 (7 bases each). Trimming cost V 4 bases and J 8 bases, with 13 bases left between them. The CDR3 is made up of 13 amino acids. Germline-derived CDR1 and CDR2 are SGHRS and YFSETQ. Written as DNA, the CDR3 is TGCGCCAGCAGCCCCTCAGGGGGGGACATTCAGTACTTC. Its protein product is CASSPSGGDIQYF. Variable domain in full (rest from reference TRBV5-1 and TRBJ2-4): KAGVTQTPRYLIKTRGQQVTLSCSPISGHRSVSWYQQTPGQGLQFLFEYFSETQRNKGNFPGRFSGRQFSNSRSEMNVSTLELGDSALYLCASSPSGGDIQYFGAGTRLSVL.

This clone was recorded many times. The rearrangement links TRBV27 to TRBJ1-2, with 8 bases identical to TRBD1. Germline V CDR1 and CDR2: MNHEY, SMNVEV (reference sequence). The CDR3 consists of 12 residues. Trimming took 7 bases from V and 6 from J; bases not matched to a gene: 4. DNA of the CDR3: TGTGCCAGCAAGGACAGGGTGGATGGCTACACCTTC. This translates into CASKDRVDGYTF.

For this clone: The sample holds other DNA sequences that translate to the same CDR3. The V and J genes are TRBV5-1 and TRBJ2-1, with 11 bases aligning to TRBD2. The CDR3 loop spans 15 amino acids. Germline assignment: CDR1 SGHRS and CDR2 YFSETQ. The V and J ends lost 4 bases and 4 bases, in that order; junction bases with no gene match: 4. This CDR3 reads CASSIGTSGYNEQFF. The CDR3 DNA follows: TGCGCCAGCAGCATTGGGACTAGCGGTTACAATGAGCAGTTCTTC.

The chain uses TRBV18 and TRBJ1-4; D ambiguous. The germline V gene has CDR1 KGHSH and CDR2 LQKENI. V gave up 3 bases and J gave up 8 bases, with 16 bases separating them. The CDR3 loop spans 15 amino acids. CDR3 DNA sequence: TGTGCCAGCTCACCGCCAGGAGGAAGAAAAGAAAAACTGTTTTTT. This translates into CASSPPGGRKEKLFF.

The chain links TRBV14 to TRBJ1-2; D unclear. Germline V CDR1 and CDR2: SGHDN, FVKESK. This CDR3 has 14 residues. V was cut by 0 bases and J by 1 base, with 6 bases left in between. CDR3 protein: CASSQDQVNYGYTF. As DNA, the CDR3 is TGTGCCAGCAGCCAAGATCAAGTTAACTATGGCTACACCTTC. Drawing the rest from reference TRBV14 and TRBJ1-2, the complete variable domain is EAGVTQFPSHSVIEKGQTVTLRCDPISGHDNLYWYRRVMGKEIKFLLHFVKESKQDESGMPNNRFLAERTGGTYSTLKVQPAELEDSGVYFCASSQDQVNYGYTFGSGTRLTVV.

The chain employs TRBV12-5 and TRBJ2-3, with unresolved D. This CDR3 region has 16 residues. Germline V gene data show CDR1 as LGHNT and CDR2 as FRNRAP. With 1 base removed from V and 2 bases from J, the gap between germline ends came to 13 bases. CDR3 nucleotides: TGTGCTAGTGGTTTGGGGGTCAGTGGTCCCACAGATACGCAGTATTTT. Amino acids: CASGLGVSGPTDTQYF.

The chain combines TRBV27 with TRBJ1-1, with D unresolved. This CDR3 is built from 15 residues. V dropped 4 bases and J dropped 0 bases, with 12 bases sitting between them. CDR1 and CDR2 (germline): MNHEY, SMNVEV (reference sequence). DNA for the CDR3: TGTGCCAGCAGTTCCCCTCGGGCCATGAACACTGAAGCTTTCTTT. This translates into CASSSPRAMNTEAFF.

This CDR3 is CAISESQGSGNSGNTIYF. DNA of the CDR3: TGTGCCATCAGTGAGTCTCAAGGGTCAGGGAACTCTGGAAACACCATATATTTT. The chain recombines TRBV10-3 with TRBJ1-3; tentative D call: TRBD1 (5 bases). Germline loops: CDR1 ENHRY, CDR2 SYGVKD. The V end lost 0 bases, the J end lost 0 bases, and 15 bases lay between the germline ends. The CDR3 is 18 residues long.

The chain employs TRBV30 and TRBJ1-2, with a weak D call TRBD1 (6 bases). CDR1 and CDR2 (germline): GTSNPN, SVGIG (reference sequence). V lost 3 bases and J 4 bases, leaving 21 bases between the germline ends. This CDR3 is built from 16 residues. Written as DNA, the CDR3 is TGTGCCTGGAGCCCCCCGTGGACAGATGATAGCTATGGCTACACCTTC. Its translation is CAWSPPWTDDSYGYTF.

V gene TRBV25-1 combines with J gene TRBJ2-3; 7 bases fit TRBD2. The CDR3 covers 14 residues. The V gene's germline CDR1 is MGHDK and CDR2 SYGVNS. The V gene end was trimmed by 6 bases and the J gene end by 2 bases; junction bases not matched to a gene: 5. In DNA form, the CDR3 reads TGTGCCAGCAGCCCTAGCGGATCCACAGATACGCAGTATTTT. It specifies CASSPSGSTDTQYF. The whole variable domain, filled in from reference TRBV25-1 and TRBJ2-3, reads EADIYQTPRYLVIGTGKKITLECSQTMGHDKMYWYQQDPGMELHLIHYSYGVNSTEKGDLSSESTVSRIRTEHFPLTLESARPSHTSQYLCASSPSGSTDTQYFGPGTRLTVL.

This clone was detected many times. This chain joins TRBV7-9 and TRBJ1-1, with D unclear. There are 14 residues in the CDR3. The germline V and J ends were trimmed by 5 bases and 6 bases, with 16 bases remaining between them. Germline CDR1 is SEHNR and CDR2 is FQNEAQ (reference sequence). CDR3 amino acids: CASSLSGNKAEAFF. The CDR3, as DNA: TGTGCCAGCAGCCTCAGCGGGAATAAGGCTGAAGCTTTCTTT.

This clone was detected once. This chain connects TRBV28 to TRBJ2-7, with TRBD2 matching 11 bases. Per the germline V gene, CDR1 is MDHEN and CDR2 is SYDVKM. The CDR3 sequence is 16 residues long. The V and J ends lost 4 bases and 5 bases, in that order; junction bases with no gene match: 10. The CDR3 nucleotides are TGTGCCAGCAGTTCCCCCGGACTAGCGGGCCTCGACGAGCAGTACTTC. The encoded protein is CASSSPGLAGLDEQYF. Full variable domain (outside the CDR3, taken from reference TRBV28 and TRBJ2-7): DVKVTQSSRYLVKRTGEKVFLECVQDMDHENMFWYRQDPGLGLRLIYFSYDVKMKEKGDIPEGYSVSREKKERFSLILESASTNQTSMYLCASSSPGLAGLDEQYFGPGTRLTVT.

The rearrangement links TRBV7-2 to TRBJ1-2, with no clear D. Germline V gives CDR1 SGHTA, CDR2 FQGNSA. V was cut by 1 base and J by 4 bases, with 10 bases left in between. CDR3 length: 14 residues. The CDR3 nucleotides read TGTGCCAGCAGCTTAGGTGCGGGAGGCTATGGCTACACCTTC. It is translated as CASSLGAGGYGYTF.

This rearrangement joins TRBV29-1 to TRBJ2-5; no reliable D call. Trimming cost V 4 bases and J 5 bases, with 11 bases left between them. Germline loops: CDR1 SQVTM, CDR2 ANQGSEA. The length of the CDR3 is 12 residues. This CDR3 reads CSVGAGIETQYF. The CDR3, as DNA: TGCAGCGTTGGGGCTGGTATTGAGACCCAGTACTTC.

In its sample, this clone was seen many times. The V and J genes are TRBV7-2 and TRBJ1-4; TRBD1 aligns across 9 bases. This CDR3 comprises 12 residues. CDR1 and CDR2 from the germline V gene are SGHTA and FQGNSA. The junction had 4 bases not matched to a gene; V was cut back by 6 bases and J by 11 bases. The DNA for the CDR3 is TGTGCCAGCAGGTTGGGACAGGGCAAACTGTTTTTT. This gives the protein CASRLGQGKLFF.

This clone was counted at least ten times. The V call is TRBV15, the J call TRBJ1-2, with 9 positions matching TRBD1. The germline CDR1 and CDR2 sequences are LNHNV and YYDKDF (reference sequence). J was trimmed by 6 bases and V by 0 bases; bases with no gene match: 5. The CDR3 consists of 15 residues. The CDR3 DNA is TGTGCCACCAGCAGAGAGTTCCGGGACAGGGATGGCTACACCTTC. Its translation: CATSREFRDRDGYTF.

The sample holds one count of this clone. The chain's CDR3 is CASSPPYPWETQYF. The CDR3 bases are TGTGCCAGCAGTCCACCCTACCCCTGGGAGACCCAGTACTTC. V usage is TRBV28 and J usage is TRBJ2-5; no clear D gene. V was pared by 5 bases and J by 5 bases, with 15 bases between. CDR3 size: 14 residues. CDR1 and CDR2 (germline): MDHEN, SYDVKM.

This clone was seen more than once but under ten times. The chain recombines TRBV2 with TRBJ2-7; 8 positions agree with TRBD2. V shed 3 bases, J shed 6 bases, and the junction held 10 bases outside the gene matches. The CDR3 sequence is 15 residues long. Per the germline V gene, CDR1 is SNHLY and CDR2 is FYNNEI. The CDR3 loop is CASSDGTRSIVEQYF. The CDR3 nucleotides read TGTGCCAGCAGTGATGGGACTAGGAGCATCGTCGAGCAGTACTTC.

Only a few counts were recorded for this clone. The CDR3 region has the DNA TGTGCCAGCAGTCCTCAACTAGGACAGGGGAAGTACGAGCAGTACTTC. This codes for CASSPQLGQGKYEQYF. V usage is TRBV28 and J usage is TRBJ2-5; 9 bases agree with TRBD1. With the DNA end fitting TRBJ2-7 better, the J assignment may be wrong. Germline CDR1 is MDHEN and CDR2 is SYDVKM. The CDR3 spans 16 residues.